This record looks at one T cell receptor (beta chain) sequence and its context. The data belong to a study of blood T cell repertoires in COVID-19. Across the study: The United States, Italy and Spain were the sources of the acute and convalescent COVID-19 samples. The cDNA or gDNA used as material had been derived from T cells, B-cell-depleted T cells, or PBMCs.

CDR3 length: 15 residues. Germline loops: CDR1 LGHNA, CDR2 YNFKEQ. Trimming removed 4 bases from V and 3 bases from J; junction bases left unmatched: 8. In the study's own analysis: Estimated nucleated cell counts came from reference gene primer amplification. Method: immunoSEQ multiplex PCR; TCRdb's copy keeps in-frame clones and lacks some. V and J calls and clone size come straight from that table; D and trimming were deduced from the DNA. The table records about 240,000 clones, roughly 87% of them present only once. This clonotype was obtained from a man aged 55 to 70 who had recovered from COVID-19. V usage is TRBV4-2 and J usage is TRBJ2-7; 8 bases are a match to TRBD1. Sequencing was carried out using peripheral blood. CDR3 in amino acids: CASSPAGQDLYEQYF. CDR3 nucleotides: TGTGCCAGCAGCCCTGCGGGACAGGACCTCTACGAGCAGTACTTC.